The 13 T cell receptor beta chains below all came from one sample that was sequenced in a study of OX40 agonist ivuxolimab in advanced cancers. Libraries were prepared by immunoSEQ multiplex PCR; TCRdb keeps only in-frame clonotypes and omits some of them. The profile shows some 64,000 clones, 70% to 90% of them singletons. The sample here was CD4+ or CD8+ T cells sorted from blood, taken in a trial of the OX40 agonist ivuxolimab. The receptors originated from an adult with an advanced solid tumor such as melanoma, head and neck, liver or kidney cancer.

Comment on this clone: Germline is not matched at one junction end, which may reflect a read error. The chain carries TRBV11-2 and TRBJ2-7; D is perhaps TRBD1 (7 bases). This CDR3 is built from 15 residues. Germline-derived CDR1 and CDR2 are SGHAT and FQNNGV. The chain's CDR3 is CASSQPRGRTYEQYF. Here the CDR3 DNA reads TGCGCCAGCAGCCAACCCAGGGGGAGGACCTACGAGCAGTACTTC.

This sequence joins TRBV19 and TRBJ1-3; the D gene is possibly TRBD1 (6 bases). Trimming removed 1 base at V and 3 bases at J, with 10 bases between. The CDR3 consists of 15 residues. The V gene's germline CDR1 is LNHDA and CDR2 SQIVND (reference sequence). CDR3 region: CASSIGGRLGNTIYF. CDR3 nucleotides: TGTGCCAGTAGTATAGGGGGGCGGCTTGGAAACACCATATATTTT.

The chain's CDR3 is CASSPSPGAGGYTF. Here the CDR3 DNA reads TGTGCCAGCAGCCCCAGCCCGGGGGCTGGCGGCTACACCTTC. The chain combines TRBV11-2 with TRBJ1-2; the D gene is possibly TRBD1 (6 bases). Trimming took off 5 bases at V and 8 bases at J, with 18 bases between the two ends. The germline V gene has CDR1 SGHAT and CDR2 FQNNGV. The CDR3 loop spans 14 amino acids.

About this clone itself: Within the sample, other DNA sequences also encode this same CDR3. The rearrangement joins TRBV21-1 to TRBJ2-7. TRBV21-1 is tagged as a pseudogene. The CDR3 is made up of 21 amino acids. Here the CDR3 DNA reads TGTGCCAGCAGCAAAGAGGCGGTCGGCAGGGGGGGGACGGGGGACTACTACGAGCAGTACTTC. This encodes CASSKEAVGRGGTGDYYEQYF.

V usage is TRBV6-1 and J usage is TRBJ1-6, with TRBD1 matching over 7 bases. The CDR3 has 15 amino acids. With 6 bases clipped from V and 7 bases from J, the junction kept 9 bases outside the gene matches. Germline CDR1 is MNHNS and CDR2 is SASEGT. The CDR3 spells CASREYGTANSPLHF. The CDR3 DNA reads TGTGCCAGCAGAGAATATGGGACAGCAAATTCACCCCTCCACTTT.

Concerning this clone: The junction differs from germline at one of its ends, possibly a read error. J is TRBJ2-7 and V is TRBV7-3; TRBD2 is a possible D gene (6 bases). CDR3 length equals 15 residues. From germline, CDR1 is SGHTA and CDR2 FQGTGA. CDR3: CANSLVFGGTYEQYF. CDR3 coding DNA: TGTGCCAACAGCTTAGTATTTGGGGGGACCTACGAGCAGTACTTC.

The CDR3: CASSPTSGHLNEKLFF. Written as DNA, the CDR3 is TGTGCCAGCAGCCCAACTTCGGGACACCTTAATGAAAAACTGTTTTTT. The chain recombines TRBV9 with TRBJ1-4, with D possibly TRBD1 on 6 matching bases. The CDR3 spans 16 residues. From germline, CDR1 is SGDLS and CDR2 YYNGEE. Trimming removed 4 bases at V and 4 bases at J, with 17 bases between. The entire variable domain, with the rest obtained from reference TRBV9 and TRBJ1-4, is as follows: DSGVTQTPKHLITATGQRVTLRCSPRSGDLSVYWYQQSLDQGLQFLIQYYNGEERAKGNILERFSAQQFPDLHSELNLSSLELGDSALYFCASSPTSGHLNEKLFFGSGTQLSVL.

The chain joins TRBV5-4 to TRBJ1-3; D remains unclear. V lost 6 bases, J lost 0 bases, and 10 bases lay in between. CDR1 SGHNT and CDR2 YYREEE come from the germline V gene (reference sequence). The CDR3 covers 14 residues. DNA for the CDR3: TGTGCCAGCACAACCGGGATCTCTGGAAACACCATATATTTT. Its protein is CASTTGISGNTIYF.

V gene TRBV9 combines with J gene TRBJ2-7; 8 bases are shared with TRBD1. The CDR3 loop spans 15 amino acids. Germline V CDR1 and CDR2: SGDLS, YYNGEE. Trimming took 4 bases from V and 3 from J; bases not matched to a gene: 9. The CDR3, as DNA: TGTGCCAGCAGCCTAGGGAAGGGACAGGTCTACGAGCAGTACTTC. Protein sequence: CASSLGKGQVYEQYF.

The chain has TRBV7-2 and TRBJ2-7; D assignment may be TRBD1 or TRBD2 (5 bases each). Germline lookup yields CDR1 SGHTA and CDR2 FQGNSA. The CDR3 runs to 15 residues. Trimming took 1 base from V and 0 from J, leaving 10 bases between them. CDR3 sequence: CASSLEWDRSYEQYF. Written as DNA, the CDR3 is TGTGCCAGCAGCTTAGAATGGGACCGCTCCTACGAGCAGTACTTC.

CDR3 sequence reads: CASSLAEGGAFF. The CDR3 DNA sequence: TGTGCCAGCAGCTTAGCAGAGGGAGGAGCTTTCTTT. The chain couples TRBV7-8 to TRBJ1-1; D is undetermined. Germline V gives CDR1 SGHVS, CDR2 FQNEAQ. The CDR3 totals 12 residues. V lost 0 bases, J lost 10 bases, and 9 bases lay in between.

The chain has TRBV14 and TRBJ1-6; D is perhaps TRBD1 (5 bases). This CDR3 contains 16 residues. In germline, CDR1 is SGHDN, CDR2 FVKESK. V was clipped by 4 bases and J by 8 bases, with 18 bases between them. In nucleotides, the CDR3 is TGTGCCAGCAGCCGATCGTCCTTACAGGAGGATTCACCCCTCCACTTT. This translates into CASSRSSLQEDSPLHF.

V gene TRBV19 combines with J gene TRBJ2-5; D is possibly TRBD1 or TRBD2 (6 bases each). Germline CDR1 and CDR2: LNHDA and SQIVND (reference sequence). This CDR3 spans 15 amino acids. V was pared by 6 bases and J by 1 base, with 15 bases between. Here the CDR3 DNA reads TGTGCCAGTAGGGAGGGACACAACTTCCAAGAGACCCAGTACTTC. Its translation is CASREGHNFQETQYF.